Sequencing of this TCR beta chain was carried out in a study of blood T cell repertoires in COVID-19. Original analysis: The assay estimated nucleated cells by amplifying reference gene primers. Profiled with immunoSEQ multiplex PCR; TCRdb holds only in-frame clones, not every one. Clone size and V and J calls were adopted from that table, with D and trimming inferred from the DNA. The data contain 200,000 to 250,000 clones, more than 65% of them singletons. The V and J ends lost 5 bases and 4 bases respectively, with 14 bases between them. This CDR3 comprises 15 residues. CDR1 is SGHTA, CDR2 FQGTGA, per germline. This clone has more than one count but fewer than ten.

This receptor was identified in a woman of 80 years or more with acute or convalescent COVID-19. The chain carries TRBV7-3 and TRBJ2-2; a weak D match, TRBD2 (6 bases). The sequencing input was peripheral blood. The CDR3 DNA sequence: TGTGCCAGCAGCCCCAGGAGGGAAGGCACCGGGGAGCTGTTTTTT. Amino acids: CASSPRREGTGELFF.